This section outlines one T cell receptor (beta chain) sequence together with its context. Generated by immunoSEQ multiplex PCR, the TCRdb table keeps only in-frame clones and is missing some. The profile shows 70,000 or so clones, around nine tenths of them singletons. This entry belongs to a study of blood T cell repertoires in COVID-19. Study summary: Whether acute or convalescent, the COVID-19 samples came from the United States, Italy and Spain. The cDNA or gDNA used as material had been derived from T cells, B-cell-depleted T cells, or PBMCs.

The sample taken for sequencing was peripheral blood. The receptor was derived from a woman between 18 and 29 years old with acute or convalescent COVID-19.

The CDR3: CASSLIGDHTGELFF. The CDR3 nucleotides read TGTGCCAGCAGCTTAATAGGGGATCACACCGGGGAGCTGTTTTTT. This chain links TRBV5-5 with TRBJ2-2, with D tentatively TRBD1 (5 bases). V was pared by 2 bases and J by 3 bases, with 11 bases between. The CDR3 extends over 15 amino acids. The germline V gene encodes CDR1 SGHKS and CDR2 YYEKEE (reference sequence).